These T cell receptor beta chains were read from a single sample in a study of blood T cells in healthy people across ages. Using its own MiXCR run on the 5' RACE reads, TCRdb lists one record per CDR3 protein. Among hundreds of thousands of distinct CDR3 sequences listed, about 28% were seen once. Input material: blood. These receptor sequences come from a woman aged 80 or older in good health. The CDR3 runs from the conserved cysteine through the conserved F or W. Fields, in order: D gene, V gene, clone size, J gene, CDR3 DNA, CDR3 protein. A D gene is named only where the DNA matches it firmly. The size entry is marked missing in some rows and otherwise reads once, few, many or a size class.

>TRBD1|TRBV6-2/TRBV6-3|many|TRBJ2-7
TGTGCCAGCAGGCCTTACAGGGGGTCCACCTACGAGCAGTACTTC
CASRPYRGSTYEQYF
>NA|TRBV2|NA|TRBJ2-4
TGTGCCAGCAGTGACCGGACCTGGGACAAAAACATTCAGTACTTC
CASSDRTWDKNIQYF
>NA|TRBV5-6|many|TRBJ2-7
TGTGCCAGCAGCATACTAGGGACCTACGAGCAGTACTTC
CASSILGTYEQYF
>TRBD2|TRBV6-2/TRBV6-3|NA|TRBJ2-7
TGTGTCAGCAGTACCGGGACTACCTACGAGCAGTACTTC
CVSSTGTTYEQYF
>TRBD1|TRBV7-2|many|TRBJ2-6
TGTGCCAGCAGCCCACAGGGGGGTACTGGGGCCAACGTCCTGACTTTC
CASSPQGGTGANVLTF
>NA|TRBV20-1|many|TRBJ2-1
TGCAGTGCTAGGCGGGGGCCCGTAGAAGAGCAGTTCTTC
CSARRGPVEEQFF
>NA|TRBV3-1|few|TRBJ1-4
TGTGCCAGCAGCCAAGTGGGGAGCAAACTGTTTTTT
CASSQVGSKLFF
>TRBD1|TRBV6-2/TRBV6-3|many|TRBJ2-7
TGTGCCAGCAGGGGGACAGTATACGAGCAGTACTTC
CASRGTVYEQYF
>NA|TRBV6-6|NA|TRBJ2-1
TGTGCCAGCAGTCGTGACGTCAATGAGCAGTTCTTC
CASSRDVNEQFF
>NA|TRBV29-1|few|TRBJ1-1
TGCAGCGTTGCTGAGGGGGGGGGACAACCAGCGAACACTGAAGCTTTCTTT
CSVAEGGGQPANTEAFF
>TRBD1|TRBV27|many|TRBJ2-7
TGTGCCAGCACCCCAGGACAGGGGGTGGACGAGCAGTACTTC
CASTPGQGVDEQYF
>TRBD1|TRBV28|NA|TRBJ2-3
TGTGCCAGCAGTTTAAGTGGGACAGGGGGCCGGACGCAGTATTTT
CASSLSGTGGRTQYF
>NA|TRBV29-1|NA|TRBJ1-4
TGCAGCGTTGGGACCGATGAAAAACTGTTTTTT
CSVGTDEKLFF
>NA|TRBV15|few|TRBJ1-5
TGTGCCACCCGACGAGGTAAAAATAGCAATCAGCCCCAGCATTTT
CATRRGKNSNQPQHF
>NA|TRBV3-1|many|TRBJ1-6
TGTGCCAGCAGCCTTGTTTCGAGGGCGTCGGATTCACCCCTCCACTTT
CASSLVSRASDSPLHF
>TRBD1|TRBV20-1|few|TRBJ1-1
TGCAGTGCTAGAGAACCAGGGGGGATGAACACTGAAGCTTTCTTT
CSAREPGGMNTEAFF
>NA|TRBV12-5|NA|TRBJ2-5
TGTGCTAGTGGTTTGTTTTCTCAGGTTCTACGAAGGAACAATGAGCAGTACTTC
CASGLFSQVLRRNNEQYF
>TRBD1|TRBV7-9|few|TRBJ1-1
TGTGCCAGCAGCTTATTCGAGGGGGCCACTGAAGCTTTCTTT
CASSLFEGATEAFF
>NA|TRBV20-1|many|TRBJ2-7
TGCAGTGCTAGACCCGTGGTAAAGTTGGACGAGCAGTACTTC
CSARPVVKLDEQYF
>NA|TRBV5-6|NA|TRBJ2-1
TGTGCCAGCAACAATCTCAGTTCCGGACAGTTCTTC
CASNNLSSGQFF
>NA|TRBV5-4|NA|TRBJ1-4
TGTGCCAGCAGCTGGAAACAGGGTGATGAAAAACTGTTTTTT
CASSWKQGDEKLFF
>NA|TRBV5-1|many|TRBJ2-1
TGCGCCAGCAGACCCGGGACTGAAGTCGAGCAGTTCTTC
CASRPGTEVEQFF
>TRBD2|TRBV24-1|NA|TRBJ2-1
TGTGCCACCAGTCCGACTAGCGGGGCATCCTACAATGAGCAGTTCTTC
CATSPTSGASYNEQFF
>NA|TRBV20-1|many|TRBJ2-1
TGCAGTGCCACGGCCCCCAGGGGTTTGGCGTCGAATGAGCAGTTCTTC
CSATAPRGLASNEQFF
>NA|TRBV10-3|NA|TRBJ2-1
TGCGCTACTGCCGTGGGCAATGAGCAGTTCTTC
CATAVGNEQFF
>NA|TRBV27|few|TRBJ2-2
TGTGCCAGCACTATAGGCGGGCTGAACACCGGGGAGCTGTTTTTT
CASTIGGLNTGELFF
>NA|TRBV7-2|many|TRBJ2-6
TGTGCCAGCAGCCCCCCACGGCCTGGGGCCAACGTCCTGACTTTC
CASSPPRPGANVLTF
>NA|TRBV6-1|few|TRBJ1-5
TGTGCCAGCAGTGAACCTTACTTGCAGCCCCAGCATTTT
CASSEPYLQPQHF
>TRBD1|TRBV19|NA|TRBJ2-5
TGTGCCAGTAGTAACAAACAGGGGGCCCGGGAGACCCAGTACTTC
CASSNKQGARETQYF
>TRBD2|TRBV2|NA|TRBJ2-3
TGTGGCAGCAATGTCGGAGCTAGCGGGGGAAATACGCAGTATTTT
CGSNVGASGGNTQYF
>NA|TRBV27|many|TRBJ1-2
TGTGCCAGCAGTTTCCAGCCTAACTATGGCTACACCTTC
CASSFQPNYGYTF
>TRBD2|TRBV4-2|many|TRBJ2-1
TGTGCCAGCAGCGCGCTAGCGGGGGCCTACAATGAGCAGTTCTTC
CASSALAGAYNEQFF
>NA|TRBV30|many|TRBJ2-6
TGTGCCTGGAGTTCAGACTGGCATTCTGGGGCCAACGTCCTGACTTTC
CAWSSDWHSGANVLTF
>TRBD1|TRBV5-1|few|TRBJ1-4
TGCGCCAGCAGCTTGGGGTATCGGGACAGACGCCTTAGAAAACTGTTTTTT
CASSLGYRDRRLRKLFF
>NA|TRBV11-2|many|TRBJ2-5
TGTGCCAGCGGCTGGGCCGAGGAGACCCAGTACTTC
CASGWAEETQYF
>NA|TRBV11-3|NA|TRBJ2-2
TGTGCCAGCAGCCCAGGGGAAGGCGGGGAGCTGTTTTTT
CASSPGEGGELFF
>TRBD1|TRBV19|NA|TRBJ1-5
TGTGCCAGTAGTGAGACAGGGGCTCGCAATCAGCCCCAGCATTTT
CASSETGARNQPQHF
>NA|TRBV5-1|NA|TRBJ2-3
TGCGCCGGCAGCTTGGATAGCGCGAGCACAGATACGCAGTATTTT
CAGSLDSASTDTQYF
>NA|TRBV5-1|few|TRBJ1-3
TGCGCCAGCAGCTTTTCCTCGACGAGCTCTGGAAACACCATATATTTT
CASSFSSTSSGNTIYF
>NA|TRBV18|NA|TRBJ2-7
TGTGCCAACTCGATCGGCCGTACCTACGAGCAGTACTTC
CANSIGRTYEQYF
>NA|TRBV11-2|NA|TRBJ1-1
TGTGCCAGCAGCTTAGGCCCCCAAGGAGAAGCTTTCTTT
CASSLGPQGEAFF
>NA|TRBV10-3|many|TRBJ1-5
TGTGCCATCAGTGATCAACCGACAGGTCAGCCCCAGCATTTT
CAISDQPTGQPQHF
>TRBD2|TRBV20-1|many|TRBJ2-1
TGCAGTGCTAGTGACTGGCGGGGGACCTACAATGAGCAGTTCTTC
CSASDWRGTYNEQFF
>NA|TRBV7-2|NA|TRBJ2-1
TGTGCCAGCAGCTCCGACCGTGCCCTCTACAATGAGCAGTTCTTC
CASSSDRALYNEQFF
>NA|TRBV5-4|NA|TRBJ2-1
TGCGCCAGCAGCTCTGCCCCGACCAAGAGCTCCTACAATGAGCAGTTCTTC
CASSSAPTKSSYNEQFF
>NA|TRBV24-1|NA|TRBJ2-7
TGTGCCACCAGCGCTTGGGGGACGGGCTCCGAGCAGTACTTC
CATSAWGTGSEQYF
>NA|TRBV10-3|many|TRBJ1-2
TGTGCCATCAGTGAGTCGCAAGAAAGTATCTATGGCTACACCTTC
CAISESQESIYGYTF
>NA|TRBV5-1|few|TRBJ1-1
TGCGCCAGCAGCCCGACCGGACAGATGAACACTGAAGCTTTCTTT
CASSPTGQMNTEAFF
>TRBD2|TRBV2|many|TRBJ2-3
TGTGCCAGCAGTGAACCCACTAGCGGTTTACTGGCTAGCACAGATACGCAGTATTTT
CASSEPTSGLLASTDTQYF